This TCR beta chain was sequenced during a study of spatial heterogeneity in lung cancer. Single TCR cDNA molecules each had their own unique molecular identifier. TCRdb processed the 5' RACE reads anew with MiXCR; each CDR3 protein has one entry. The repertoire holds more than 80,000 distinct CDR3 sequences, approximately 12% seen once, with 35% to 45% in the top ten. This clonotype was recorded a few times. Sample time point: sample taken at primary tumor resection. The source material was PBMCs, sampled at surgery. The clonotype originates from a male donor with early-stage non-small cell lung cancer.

CDR3 loop: CASSLGDRAQETQYF. The CDR3 nucleotides read TGTGCCAGCAGCTTAGGGGACAGGGCGCAAGAGACCCAGTACTTC. This chain joins TRBV7-9 and TRBJ2-5, with TRBD1 matching 9 bases. V shed 1 base, J shed 2 bases, and the junction held 2 bases outside the gene matches. CDR1 and CDR2 (germline): SEHNR, FQNEAQ (reference sequence). The CDR3 covers 15 residues.